The TCR beta chain under discussion was sequenced for a study of blood T cell repertoires in COVID-19. Whole-study context: The United States, Italy and Spain provided the acute and convalescent COVID-19 samples. In each case, the material was cDNA or gDNA derived from T cells, B-cell-depleted T cells, or PBMCs.

CDR3 size: 13 residues. The germline V and J ends were trimmed by 6 bases and 1 base, with 7 bases remaining between them. The germline gives CDR1 MNHEY, CDR2 SVGAGI. The authors' processing: Using reference gene primer amplification, nucleated cell counts were estimated. Generated by immunoSEQ multiplex PCR, the TCRdb table keeps only in-frame clones and is missing some. Clone size and the V and J calls come from that table; the DNA yielded D and trimming. The sample lists 150,000 to 200,000 clones, about 89% occurring once. The clonotype originates from a man in his 70s with acute or convalescent COVID-19. The gene calls are TRBV6-5 and TRBJ1-5; weak D call: TRBD1 (5 bases). The sequenced sample was peripheral blood. This CDR3 is CASREGSNQPQHF. In DNA form, the CDR3 reads TGTGCCAGCAGGGAGGGGAGCAATCAGCCCCAGCATTTT.